This T cell receptor (beta chain) was captured in a study of spatial heterogeneity in lung cancer. The overall study: Each time, sequencing found more beta-chain sequences than alpha-chain sequences.

The CDR3 runs to 18 residues. V dropped 3 bases and J dropped 6; count of bases not matched to a gene: 15. The germline gives CDR1 MNHEY, CDR2 SMNVEV (reference sequence). MiXCR, run by TCRdb on the 5' RACE reads, gives a single entry per CDR3 protein. Here the sample spans roughly 15,000 distinct CDR3 sequences, about 3.9% being singletons. Indicated time point: sample taken at primary tumor resection. From tumor, nontumor lung or frozen PBMC, whole RNA was taken unsorted for sequencing. This clonotype is labeled medium-sized. Since the library was made to target alpha chains, this beta chain is a stray read and its abundance is not meaningful.

This sequence joins TRBV27 and TRBJ2-2, with 8 bases identical to TRBD2. The source material was normal lung tissue next to the tumor, sampled at surgery. The receptor was isolated from a male donor with early-stage non-small cell lung cancer. The CDR3 protein is CASSLWLKGTRAPGELFF. CDR3 nucleotide sequence: TGTGCCAGCAGTTTGTGGCTTAAGGGGACTAGAGCCCCCGGGGAGCTGTTTTTT.